This paragraph covers one T cell receptor beta chain sequence. The authors obtained PBMCs from 7.5 to 10 ml of fresh peripheral blood. The entry originates in a study of T cells in Graves' hyperthyroidism and ophthalmopathy. Amplification yielded TCR beta CDR3 regions, with RNA transcripts as the source. First-round RT-PCR of the TCR CDR3 relied on the HTBI primer set. Using its own MiXCR run on the multiplex PCR reads, TCRdb lists one record per CDR3 protein. Of about 37,000 distinct CDR3 sequences in the sample, 40% to 60% are singletons; the top ten hold 15% to 20%. This TCR came from a man aged 40-49 years with Graves' ophthalmopathy. The sample taken for sequencing was blood.

CDR3 region: CASNPGGTGAYGYTF. In DNA form, the CDR3 reads TGTGCCAGCAACCCGGGCGGGACAGGGGCCTATGGCTACACCTTC. V is TRBV11-2 and J is TRBJ1-2; 10 nucleotides line up with TRBD1. The V and J ends lost 7 bases and 4 bases, in that order; junction bases with no gene match: 9. CDR3 size: 15 residues. Germline CDR1 is SGHAT and CDR2 is FQNNGV.